This passage covers 15 T cell receptor beta chains from one sample sequenced in a study of glioma-infiltrating T cells after dendritic cell vaccination. Time point denoted: after dendritic cell vaccination, including at tumor progression/relapse. Produced via immunoSEQ multiplex PCR; TCRdb's table is partial and in-frame only. Of around 23,000 clones listed, just under 90% are singletons. The sequences come from blood, collected after dendritic cell vaccination. The source of these receptors is a human donor with glioblastoma.

This sequence joins TRBV2 and TRBJ2-7; 8 bases map to TRBD2. The CDR3 totals 12 residues. The V and J ends lost 11 bases and 5 bases, in that order; junction bases with no gene match: 8. Per germline, CDR1 SNHLY and CDR2 FYNNEI. The CDR3 nucleotides read TGTGCCTCTATCCTCGGGGGGGACGAGCAGTACTTC. This sequence encodes CASILGGDEQYF.

The chain links TRBV5-1 to TRBJ1-1; no definite D call. CDR3 length: 14 residues. The germline CDR1 and CDR2 sequences are SGHRS and YFSETQ. Deletions cut 0 bases from V and 1 base from J, with 7 bases between. The chain's CDR3 is CASSLGGANTEAFF. The CDR3 nucleotides read TGCGCCAGCAGCTTGGGGGGAGCGAACACTGAAGCTTTCTTT.

This clone was counted once. This sequence joins TRBV5-1 and TRBJ2-5; 7 nucleotides line up with TRBD2. This CDR3 comprises 14 residues. Losses at the gene ends were 3 bases for V and 5 bases for J; bases not matched to a gene: 7. Germline lookup yields CDR1 SGHRS and CDR2 YFSETQ. CDR3 sequence (DNA): TGCGCCAGCAGCTCGACTAGCCGCGGGGAGACCCAGTACTTC. Its protein product is CASSSTSRGETQYF.

The rearrangement links TRBV4-2 to TRBJ2-7; possibly TRBD2 for D (5 bases). The V end was cut by 0 bases, the J end by 3 bases, with 18 bases between. This CDR3 is built from 17 residues. Germline V lookup: CDR1 LGHNA, CDR2 YNFKEQ. The CDR3 sequence: CASSQDPQGLPFYEQYF. CDR3 sequence (DNA): TGTGCCAGCAGCCAAGATCCGCAAGGACTGCCCTTCTACGAGCAGTACTTC.

This clone was counted a single time. The V gene is TRBV4-1, the J gene TRBJ2-1; 16 bases line up with TRBD2. Looked up from germline, CDR1 is MGHRA and CDR2 is YSYEKL. There are 15 residues in the CDR3. V was pared by 7 bases and J by 9 bases, with 6 bases of the junction left unmatched. CDR3 bases: TGCGCCAGCACGGGACTAGCGGGGGGGCTGGGTGAGCAGTTCTTC. Its protein product is CASTGLAGGLGEQFF.

This clone was observed a handful of times. This rearrangement joins TRBV4-1 to TRBJ2-2, with TRBD1 matching over 7 bases. Per the germline V gene, CDR1 is MGHRA and CDR2 is YSYEKL. The J segment lost 6 bases and the V segment lost 4 bases, leaving 8 bases of the junction unmatched. This CDR3 spans 15 amino acids. In DNA, the CDR3 is TGCGCCAGCAGCCGACAGGGCGGTGGTTCCGGGGAGCTGTTTTTT. Its translation is CASSRQGGGSGELFF.

V is TRBV6-4 and J is TRBJ1-1, with D unclear. Germline-derived CDR1 and CDR2 are MRHNA and SNTAGT. The ends were cut back, 6 bases at V and 4 bases at J, with 12 bases in the middle. This CDR3 is 13 amino acids long. The CDR3 loop reads CASRGERRTEAFF. CDR3 bases: TGTGCCAGCAGGGGAGAGAGGCGCACTGAAGCTTTCTTT.

This clone showed up just a few times. The chain has TRBV10-3 and TRBJ2-5; D gene uncertain. V was clipped by 2 bases and J by 2 bases, with 9 bases between them. CDR1 and CDR2 from the germline V gene are ENHRY and SYGVKD. The CDR3 spans 14 residues. The CDR3 sequence: CAISERVRQETQYF. The CDR3 DNA is TGTGCCATCAGTGAGAGAGTGCGTCAAGAGACCCAGTACTTC.

This clone was detected once. The V gene is TRBV7-8, the J gene TRBJ1-5; D gene ambiguous. V was trimmed by 5 bases and J by 6 bases, leaving 14 bases between them. CDR3 length: 14 amino acids. The germline gives CDR1 SGHVS, CDR2 FQNEAQ. The CDR3 DNA follows: TGTGCCAGCAGCGACCCGCAGGCTCGTCAGCCCCAGCATTTT. This encodes CASSDPQARQPQHF.

The chain combines TRBV5-1 with TRBJ1-4; 7 bases match TRBD1. The ends lost 4 bases at V and 7 bases at J; junction bases unmatched: 10. CDR1 is SGHRS and CDR2 is YFSETQ in the germline V gene. This CDR3 region has 15 residues. CDR3 in DNA: TGCGCCAGCAGCGCCACGACAGGGAGTGGTGAAAAACTGTTTTTT. Its protein product is CASSATTGSGEKLFF.

This chain joins TRBV19 and TRBJ2-5; the match to TRBD2 covers 9 bases. CDR1 and CDR2 from the germline V gene are LNHDA and SQIVND (reference sequence). The CDR3 extends over 18 amino acids. V was pared by 1 base and J by 3 bases, with 12 bases of the junction left unmatched. In DNA, the CDR3 is TGTGCCAGTAGTATAGCAAGTTGGGAGCGGGGGGTGGAAGAGACCCAGTACTTC. This sequence encodes CASSIASWERGVEETQYF.

The rearrangement links TRBV6-1 to TRBJ1-5, with D possibly TRBD1 on 5 matching bases. The CDR3 runs to 15 residues. CDR1 is MNHNS and CDR2 is SASEGT in the germline V gene. The ends were cut back, 2 bases at V and 10 bases at J, with 18 bases in the middle. The CDR3 DNA follows: TGTGCCAGCAGTGAACGGGCCAGGGCGGTTGAACCCCAGCATTTT. Translation gives CASSERARAVEPQHF.

The rearrangement links TRBV7-2 to TRBJ2-3; 12 nucleotides line up with TRBD2. Unmatched junction bases numbered 5, after V lost 4 bases and J lost 3 bases. The germline V gene encodes CDR1 SGHTA and CDR2 FQGNSA. The CDR3 has 16 residues. CDR3 sequence: CASSSLAGGLTDTQYF. The CDR3 coding sequence is TGTGCCAGCAGCTCGCTAGCGGGGGGGCTGACAGATACGCAGTATTTT.

The chain employs TRBV4-2 and TRBJ2-2, with D tentatively TRBD1 (5 bases). V was pared by 8 bases and J by 4 bases, with 5 bases between. The germline gives CDR1 LGHNA, CDR2 YNFKEQ. The CDR3 totals 11 residues. The CDR3 DNA is TGTGCCAGCCAGGGCACCGGGGAGCTGTTTTTT. Protein product: CASQGTGELFF.

The chain joins TRBV4-1 to TRBJ1-1, with D maybe TRBD1 (6 bases). V was pared by 3 bases and J by 4 bases, with 27 bases between. The CDR3 totals 19 residues. The V gene's germline CDR1 is MGHRA and CDR2 YSYEKL. CDR3 nucleotide sequence: TGCGCCAGCAGCCAGCTGATAAGAATAAGGGGAAGGGGGTTCACTGAAGCTTTCTTT. As protein: CASSQLIRIRGRGFTEAFF.